These 32 T cell receptor beta chains were sequenced from one sample in a study of identical twins. TCRdb itself ran the 5' RACE reads through MiXCR, one entry per CDR3 protein. The sample consists of a few hundred thousand distinct CDR3 sequences, 13% to 15% of them appearing once. This sample was shared with a second study, whose subject was yellow fever vaccine responses in identical twins.

Sequenced material: CD4+ T cells sorted from blood. The receptors were sampled from a woman between 18 and 30 years old in good health.

In this sample, this clonotype turned up a few times. The chain carries TRBV20-1 and TRBJ2-7, with D unresolved. The CDR3 spans 15 residues. Per the germline V gene, CDR1 is DFQATT and CDR2 is SNEGSKA (reference sequence). The V end lost 0 bases, the J end lost 3 bases, and 15 bases lay between the germline ends. CDR3: CSARDPRLGNYEQYF. The CDR3 region has the DNA TGCAGTGCTAGAGATCCGCGACTGGGTAACTACGAGCAGTACTTC.

This chain links TRBV5-1 with TRBJ2-5; TRBD2 matches at 9 bases. The ends lost 3 bases at V and 0 bases at J; junction bases unmatched: 12. The CDR3 spans 18 residues. Germline V gene lookup returns CDR1 SGHRS and CDR2 YFSETQ. The CDR3 reads CASSYGLAGPKYQETQYF. The CDR3 DNA is TGCGCCAGCAGCTATGGTCTAGCGGGGCCCAAGTACCAAGAGACCCAGTACTTC.

J is TRBJ2-3 and V is TRBV3-1; D unresolved. The CDR3 totals 15 residues. In germline, CDR1 is LGHDT, CDR2 YNNKEL (reference sequence). Trimming shortened V by 0 bases and J by 0 bases, and 7 bases separated the two germline ends. The DNA for the CDR3 is TGTGCCAGCAGCCAAGACGGGCTTAGCACAGATACGCAGTATTTT. This sequence encodes CASSQDGLSTDTQYF.

The J gene is TRBJ2-7, the V gene TRBV2, with 10 bases lining up with TRBD1. With 6 bases clipped from V and 4 bases from J, the junction kept 6 bases outside the gene matches. Germline V CDR1 and CDR2: SNHLY, FYNNEI. The CDR3 sequence is 14 residues long. The CDR3 loop reads CASSQWDRGYEQYF. The CDR3 DNA reads as TGTGCCAGCAGCCAATGGGACAGGGGTTACGAGCAGTACTTC.

The V and J genes are TRBV30 and TRBJ2-2; D is perhaps TRBD2 (5 bases). The germline CDR1 and CDR2 sequences are GTSNPN and SVGIG (reference sequence). The CDR3 is made up of 12 amino acids. V was clipped by 4 bases and J by 6 bases, with 9 bases between them. CDR3 sequence reads: CAWTPGAGELFF. CDR3 coding DNA: TGTGCCTGGACCCCCGGGGCCGGGGAGCTGTTTTTT.

V is TRBV11-3 and J is TRBJ2-3, with 11 positions matching TRBD2. V shed 6 bases, J shed 5 bases, and the junction held 4 bases outside the gene matches. This CDR3 contains 14 residues. Germline V gives CDR1 SGHNT, CDR2 YENEEA. DNA for the CDR3: TGTGCCAGCAGTTATAGCGGGAGGGAAGATACGCAGTATTTT. This sequence encodes CASSYSGREDTQYF.

This clonotype was picked up a small number of times. The chain has TRBV7-2 and TRBJ2-2; no firm D call. CDR1 is SGHTA, CDR2 FQGNSA, per germline. CDR3 length: 12 residues. V lost 5 bases, J lost 6 bases, and 7 bases lay in between. Here the CDR3 reads CASSQRAGELFF. The CDR3 bases are TGTGCCAGCAGCCAACGAGCCGGGGAGCTGTTTTTT. The full variable domain, rest sourced from reference TRBV7-2 and TRBJ2-2, is GAGVSQSPSNKVTEKGKDVELRCDPISGHTALYWYRQSLGQGLEFLIYFQGNSAPDKSGLPSDRFSAERTGGSVSTLTIQRTQQEDSAVYLCASSQRAGELFFGEGSRLTVL.

This clonotype turned up a few times. The rearrangement links TRBV7-2 to TRBJ2-3; D might be TRBD1 or TRBD2, each matching 6 bases. V was shortened by 10 bases and J by 2 bases, with 19 bases between the two germline ends. CDR3 length equals 15 residues. The V gene's germline CDR1 is SGHTA and CDR2 FQGNSA. CDR3 in amino acids: CATSRGVPNTDTQYF. CDR3 DNA: TGTGCCACCTCTAGGGGGGTACCTAACACAGATACGCAGTATTTT.

The chain links TRBV5-5 to TRBJ2-7; D ambiguous. V lost 4 bases to trimming and J lost 2 bases, with 10 bases between them. CDR3 length equals 13 residues. Germline values: CDR1 SGHKS, CDR2 YYEKEE (reference sequence). The CDR3 spells CASSPTVAYEQYF. The DNA of the CDR3 is TGTGCCAGCAGCCCTACTGTTGCCTACGAGCAGTACTTC.

The chain joins TRBV10-3 to TRBJ2-1; maybe TRBD2 (5 bases). From germline, CDR1 is ENHRY and CDR2 SYGVKD. V was cut by 8 bases and J by 4 bases, with 15 bases left in between. The CDR3 is 14 residues long. The CDR3 DNA follows: TGTGCCATCTCTGGGCTGGGAGTGTACAATGAGCAGTTCTTC. This codes for CAISGLGVYNEQFF.

This clonotype was seen ten or more times. V gene TRBV5-1 combines with J gene TRBJ2-1, with 7 bases identical to TRBD2. V was clipped by 0 bases and J by 4 bases; unmatched bases: 4. This CDR3 is built from 15 residues. Germline loops: CDR1 SGHRS, CDR2 YFSETQ. DNA for the CDR3: TGCGCCAGCAGCTTGGATGGCGGGAGTTACAATGAGCAGTTCTTC. This gives the protein CASSLDGGSYNEQFF.

This clonotype was seen many times. The chain joins TRBV29-1 to TRBJ2-2; no firm D call. CDR1 and CDR2 from the germline V gene are SQVTM and ANQGSEA. The CDR3 totals 12 residues. Trimming stripped 5 bases from V and 7 bases from J, with 11 bases between. CDR3 coding DNA: TGCAGCGTTAATCTAGGCGGCGGGGAGCTGTTTTTT. Encoded protein: CSVNLGGGELFF.

The chain combines TRBV21-1 with TRBJ2-5; the table calls TRBD1, which could not be checked here. TRBV21-1 has pseudogene status. The CDR3 runs to 13 residues. CDR3 nucleotide sequence: TGTGCCAGCAGCAAAGAAAGGGGGTGGACCCAGTACTTC. Translated: CASSKERGWTQYF.

This clonotype came up many times. The chain carries TRBV5-1 and TRBJ2-2, with D unclear. This CDR3 region has 12 residues. Germline V lookup: CDR1 SGHRS, CDR2 YFSETQ. The V and J ends lost 0 bases and 6 bases respectively, with 3 bases between them. CDR3 nucleotides: TGCGCCAGCAGCTTGGTTGCCGGGGAGCTGTTTTTT. It translates to CASSLVAGELFF. The complete variable domain, with remaining parts taken from reference TRBV5-1 and TRBJ2-2, reads KAGVTQTPRYLIKTRGQQVTLSCSPISGHRSVSWYQQTPGQGLQFLFEYFSETQRNKGNFPGRFSGRQFSNSRSEMNVSTLELGDSALYLCASSLVAGELFFGEGSRLTVL.

The genes are TRBV25-1 and TRBJ2-7, with TRBD2 identical over 11 bases. CDR3 length equals 14 residues. The V and J ends lost 4 bases and 6 bases, in that order; junction bases with no gene match: 5. The germline CDR1 and CDR2 sequences are MGHDK and SYGVNS. CDR3 DNA sequence: TGTGCCAGCAGTGGTACTAGCGGGAGTTCCGAGCAGTACTTC. Protein sequence: CASSGTSGSSEQYF.

This clonotype was recorded at least ten times. The chain is built from TRBV29-1 and TRBJ2-1; D is tentatively TRBD1 or TRBD2 (6 bases each). The CDR3 spans 11 residues. V lost 6 bases, J lost 6 bases, and 9 bases lay in between. Germline V gene data show CDR1 as SQVTM and CDR2 as ANQGSEA. The CDR3 DNA sequence: TGCAGCGTCGGGGGCATCAATGAGCAGTTCTTC. This translates into CSVGGINEQFF.

This clonotype has only a few counts. The V call is TRBV24-1, the J call TRBJ2-5; 10 nucleotides align to TRBD2. The V segment lost 1 base and the J segment 4 bases; nucleotides outside the gene matches: 2. The CDR3 covers 15 residues. Germline V lookup: CDR1 KGHDR, CDR2 SFDVKD. CDR3 coding DNA: TGTGCCACCAGTGATTTTGCTAGCGGGGGAGAGACCCAGTACTTC. Its translation is CATSDFASGGETQYF.

There are many counts of this clonotype. V and J are TRBV12-3 or TRBV12-4 and TRBJ2-7; 7 bases agree with TRBD1. J lost 0 bases, V lost 5 bases, and 7 bases had no gene match. This CDR3 contains 15 residues. The CDR3 DNA sequence: TGTGCCAGCAGTATGACAGGGAAAAACTCCTACGAGCAGTACTTC. Residues: CASSMTGKNSYEQYF.

This chain joins TRBV5-1 and TRBJ1-2, with 10 positions matching TRBD1. This CDR3 is built from 14 residues. The germline V gene has CDR1 SGHRS and CDR2 YFSETQ. Trimming removed 5 bases from V and 2 bases from J; junction bases left unmatched: 3. Written as DNA, the CDR3 is TGCGCCAGCAGACTGGGACAGGGGAACTATGGCTACACCTTC. Protein sequence: CASRLGQGNYGYTF.

Comments on this clonotype: The conserved closing phenylalanine or tryptophan is absent in this CDR3, likely reflecting a read error. This sequence joins TRBV5-1 and TRBJ2-5; D is undetermined. V gave up 2 bases and J gave up 0 bases, with 5 bases separating them. CDR3 length: 13 residues. Looked up from germline, CDR1 is SGHRS and CDR2 is YFSETQ. CDR3 residues: CASSLAYQETQYL. CDR3 sequence (DNA): TGCGCCAGCAGCTTAGCGTACCAAGAGACCCAGTACCTC.

This chain uses TRBV19 with TRBJ2-1; 9 nucleotides align to TRBD1. Germline V gene lookup returns CDR1 LNHDA and CDR2 SQIVND (reference sequence). V was clipped by 9 bases and J by 9 bases; unmatched bases: 12. This CDR3 has 14 amino acids. The CDR3 reads CASAPRTGAPEQFF. CDR3 nucleotide sequence: TGTGCCAGCGCCCCACGGACAGGGGCGCCTGAGCAGTTCTTC. The full variable domain, with the rest looked up from reference TRBV19 and TRBJ2-1, is DGGITQSPKYLFRKEGQNVTLSCEQNLNHDAMYWYRQDPGQGLRLIYYSQIVNDFQKGDIAEGYSVSREKKESFPLTVTSAQKNPTAFYLCASAPRTGAPEQFFGPGTRLTVL.

This clonotype was counted between two and nine times. The genes are TRBV6-5 and TRBJ2-1, with D hard to call. Trimming cost V 6 bases and J 7 bases, with 19 bases left between them. The CDR3 is 15 residues long. Germline CDR1 is MNHEY and CDR2 is SVGAGI. The CDR3 spells CASSYRPSPVNEQFF. For the CDR3, the DNA is TGTGCCAGCAGCTACCGGCCGTCCCCGGTTAATGAGCAGTTCTTC.

The CDR3 nucleotides read TGTGCCAGCAGTCAGCGGGACAGTCGTTTCTATGGCTACACCTTC. The encoded protein is CASSQRDSRFYGYTF. The V gene is TRBV12-3 or TRBV12-4, the J gene TRBJ1-2, with TRBD1 matching 7 bases. The J segment lost 4 bases and the V segment lost 5 bases, leaving 10 bases of the junction unmatched. This CDR3 has 15 residues.

This clonotype was seen a few times. In nucleotides, the CDR3 is TGCGCCAGCAGCCAAGGTCAGGGGATCTACAATGAGCAGTTCTTC. This codes for CASSQGQGIYNEQFF. This sequence joins TRBV4-3 and TRBJ2-1; a weak D match, TRBD1 (6 bases). CDR3 length: 15 residues. V was pared by 1 base and J by 3 bases, with 10 bases between. Germline values: CDR1 LGHNA, CDR2 YSLEER.

This clonotype has ten or more counts. The CDR3 protein is CASSLAGTGNQPQHF. In DNA, the CDR3 is TGCGCCAGCAGCTTGGCGGGGACCGGCAATCAGCCCCAGCATTTT. The chain joins TRBV5-1 to TRBJ1-5; perhaps TRBD1 as D (5 bases). Trimming took off 0 bases at V and 2 bases at J, with 9 bases between the two ends. The CDR3 spans 15 residues. Germline-derived CDR1 and CDR2 are SGHRS and YFSETQ. Full variable domain (rest looked up from reference TRBV5-1 and TRBJ1-5): KAGVTQTPRYLIKTRGQQVTLSCSPISGHRSVSWYQQTPGQGLQFLFEYFSETQRNKGNFPGRFSGRQFSNSRSEMNVSTLELGDSALYLCASSLAGTGNQPQHFGDGTRLSIL.

This clonotype was counted a few times. The gene calls are TRBV6-1 and TRBJ2-2; D perhaps matches TRBD2 (5 bases). The germline V gene has CDR1 MNHNS and CDR2 SASEGT. V was pared by 3 bases and J by 3 bases, with 8 bases between. The CDR3 spans 14 residues. The CDR3 is CASSEGGHTGELFF. CDR3 DNA: TGTGCCAGCAGTGAGGGCGGGCACACCGGGGAGCTGTTTTTT.

The rearrangement uses TRBV9 and TRBJ1-2; TRBD1 aligns across 9 bases. CDR3 length equals 16 residues. The germline V gene encodes CDR1 SGDLS and CDR2 YYNGEE. V trimming: 4 bases; J trimming: 2 bases; junction bases outside the gene matches: 9. CDR3 nucleotide sequence: TGTGCCAGCAGCCCTTGGGGGACAGGGACCAACTATGGCTACACCTTC. Residues: CASSPWGTGTNYGYTF. Based on the CDR3 plus reference TRBV9 and TRBJ1-2, the full variable domain is DSGVTQTPKHLITATGQRVTLRCSPRSGDLSVYWYQQSLDQGLQFLIQYYNGEERAKGNILERFSAQQFPDLHSELNLSSLELGDSALYFCASSPWGTGTNYGYTFGSGTRLTVV.

V and J are TRBV12-3 or TRBV12-4 and TRBJ1-1, with 10 bases aligning to TRBD1. The CDR3 is made up of 15 amino acids. Trimming took 5 bases from V and 10 from J; bases not matched to a gene: 13. Here the CDR3 reads CASSERRQGAEGAFF. As DNA, the CDR3 is TGTGCCAGCAGTGAACGCCGACAGGGGGCTGAAGGAGCTTTCTTT.

This clonotype has only a few counts. This sequence joins TRBV18 and TRBJ2-5, with unresolved D. The V gene's germline CDR1 is KGHSH and CDR2 LQKENI. The CDR3 totals 13 residues. The V and J ends lost 2 bases and 1 base respectively, with 5 bases between them. CDR3 in amino acids: CASSPGIQETQYF. The CDR3 bases are TGTGCCAGCTCACCAGGGATCCAAGAGACCCAGTACTTC. The full variable domain, rest sourced from reference TRBV18 and TRBJ2-5, is NAGVMQNPRHLVRRRGQEARLRCSPMKGHSHVYWYRQLPEEGLKFMVYLQKENIIDESGMPKERFSAEFPKEGPSILRIQQVVRGDSAAYFCASSPGIQETQYFGPGTRLLVL.

The rearrangement joins TRBV29-1 to TRBJ1-4, with D unclear. Germline V CDR1 and CDR2: SQVTM, ANQGSEA. The CDR3 is 11 residues long. V lost 7 bases, J lost 8 bases, and 11 bases lay in between. The CDR3 DNA reads as TGCAGCGCCGCATCTGGAGAAAAACTGTTTTTT. Its protein is CSAASGEKLFF. The full variable domain, rest sourced from reference TRBV29-1 and TRBJ1-4, is SAVISQKPSRDICQRGTSLTIQCQVDSQVTMMFWYRQQPGQSLTLIATANQGSEATYESGFVIDKFPISRPNLTFSTLTVSNMSPEDSSIYLCSAASGEKLFFGSGTQLSVL.

This clonotype has ten or more counts. The genes are TRBV29-1 and TRBJ1-3; D is ambiguous. Germline V gene sequence: CDR1 SQVTM, CDR2 ANQGSEA. The CDR3 covers 12 residues. The V end was cut by 4 bases, the J end by 3 bases, with 7 bases between. The CDR3 DNA reads TGCAGCGTTGGCCAGTATGGAAACACCATATATTTT. It encodes CSVGQYGNTIYF.

This clonotype has more than one count but fewer than ten. This chain uses TRBV18 with TRBJ2-7; TRBD2 matches at 12 bases. Germline loops: CDR1 KGHSH, CDR2 LQKENI. With 3 bases clipped from V and 3 bases from J, the junction kept 6 bases outside the gene matches. The CDR3 covers 16 residues. This CDR3 reads CASSPPGLAGRYEQYF. The CDR3 bases are TGTGCCAGCTCACCCCCGGGACTAGCGGGCCGCTACGAGCAGTACTTC.